A selection of T cell receptor beta chains follows, all from one sample in a study of T cells in Graves' hyperthyroidism and ophthalmopathy. In TCRdb, the multiplex PCR reads were re-called with MiXCR into one record per CDR3 protein. This sample has 600,000 to 700,000 distinct CDR3 sequences; roughly 14% occur once, and the top ten carry around 4.5%. The sample comprised blood. The receptor source for this set is a woman aged 40-49 years with Graves' ophthalmopathy. Both conserved end residues are part of each CDR3. D genes are given only for firm matches. Clone size appears in some rows only: once, few, many, or a class for an expanded clone.

CDR3 protein,CDR3 DNA,V gene,clone size,D gene,J gene,CDR3 length
CASSFGGLAHEQYF,TGTGCCAGCAGTTTCGGTGGGCTAGCTCACGAGCAGTACTTC,TRBV27,many,-,TRBJ2-7,14
CASGRGAGGNTIYF,TGTGCCAGCGGGCGGGGGGCAGGTGGAAACACCATATATTTT,TRBV27,few,-,TRBJ1-3,14
CASSPLLSNYGYTF,TGCGCCAGCAGCCCACTGCTTTCTAACTATGGCTACACCTTC,TRBV5-1,few,-,TRBJ1-2,14
CASSSSRPPSYYEQYF,TGTGCCAGCAGCTCCTCAAGGCCCCCGTCCTACTACGAGCAGTACTTC,TRBV11-1,many,-,TRBJ2-7,16
CSARDQGHEQYF,TGCAGTGCTAGAGATCAGGGCCACGAGCAGTACTTC,TRBV20-1,once,-,TRBJ2-7,12
CASSQESLAVYEQYF,TGCGCCAGCAGCCAAGAATCGCTAGCGGTCTACGAGCAGTACTTC,TRBV4-3,few,TRBD2,TRBJ2-7,15
CASSLGPGGTLYGYTF,TGTGCCAGCAGTTTGGGGCCCGGGGGAACCCTCTATGGCTACACCTTC,TRBV27,many,-,TRBJ1-2,16
CASTEGTGYTF,TGTGCCAGCACCGAAGGGACTGGCTACACCTTC,TRBV28,many,-,TRBJ1-2,11
CASSFGGLYEQYF,TGTGCCAGCAGTTTTGGCGGGCTCTACGAGCAGTACTTC,TRBV12-3/TRBV12-4,many,-,TRBJ2-7,13
CASSYSNPSSYNSPLHF,TGTGCCAGCAGTTACTCGAACCCGAGCTCCTATAATTCACCCCTCCACTTT,TRBV6-5,few,-,TRBJ1-6,17
CASSSSRDRYGYTF,TGCGCCAGCAGCTCGTCCCGGGACCGGTATGGCTACACCTTC,TRBV5-1,few,-,TRBJ1-2,14
CSAKFLAEYEQYF,TGCAGTGCTAAATTCCTAGCGGAGTACGAGCAGTACTTC,TRBV20-1,many,TRBD2,TRBJ2-7,13
CASSQGQSFSYEQYF,TGCGCCAGCAGCCAAGGACAGTCCTTCTCCTACGAGCAGTACTTC,TRBV4-1,few,-,TRBJ2-7,15
CASSQGRGQIYGYTF,TGCGCCAGCAGCCAAGGCCGCGGACAGATCTATGGCTACACCTTC,TRBV4-3,few,-,TRBJ1-2,15
CASSLYSLGTYEQYF,TGTGCCAGCAGCTTGTATTCCCTCGGAACCTACGAGCAGTACTTC,TRBV7-8,-,-,TRBJ2-7,15
CSVEARTSGNPYEQYF,TGCAGCGTTGAGGCCCGGACTAGCGGAAACCCCTACGAGCAGTACTTC,TRBV29-1,many,TRBD2,TRBJ2-7,16
CATSRGDSGDRGELFF,TGTGCCACCAGCAGGGGGGACTCAGGGGACCGGGGGGAGCTGTTTTTT,TRBV15,-,-,TRBJ2-2,16
CSVRAEAYEQYF,TGCAGCGTTAGGGCAGAAGCCTACGAGCAGTACTTC,TRBV29-1,many,-,TRBJ2-7,12
CASSSGEGSSYEQYF,TGCGCCAGCAGCTCGGGAGAGGGAAGCTCCTACGAGCAGTACTTC,TRBV5-1,many,-,TRBJ2-7,15
CASSFRGYNTEAFF,TGTGCCAGCAGTTTTCGGGGGTACAACACTGAAGCTTTCTTT,TRBV12-3/TRBV12-4,many,-,TRBJ1-1,14
CSVEGRGRGNTEAFF,TGCAGCGTTGAAGGGCGGGGGCGAGGGAACACTGAAGCTTTCTTT,TRBV29-1,few,-,TRBJ1-1,15
CASRGTGETGEQYF,TGTGCCAGCAGAGGGACAGGGGAAACGGGAGAGCAGTACTTC,TRBV2,many,TRBD1,TRBJ2-7,14
CASSVSIGELFF,TGTGCCAGCAGCGTTAGCATCGGGGAGCTGTTTTTT,TRBV9,many,-,TRBJ2-2,12
CAWSRDRGDQPQHF,TGTGCCTGGAGCCGGGACAGGGGTGACCAGCCCCAGCATTTT,TRBV30,many,TRBD1,TRBJ1-5,14
CASSLKGQGSRKPLWNTEAFF,TGTGCCAGCAGCTTAAAGGGACAGGGATCTCGGAAACCGTTATGGAACACTGAAGCTTTCTTT,TRBV7-3,many,TRBD1,TRBJ1-1,21
CASRFQGSKETQYF,TGTGCCAGCAGGTTCCAGGGGTCCAAAGAGACCCAGTACTTC,TRBV6-1,many,-,TRBJ2-5,14
CASSLSGQKNTEAFF,TGCGCCAGCAGCTTGTCAGGGCAGAAGAACACTGAAGCTTTCTTT,TRBV5-1,-,-,TRBJ1-1,15
CASSYPTSSEQYF,TGTGCCAGCAGTTACCCGACTAGCTCCGAGCAGTACTTC,TRBV6-5,-,TRBD2,TRBJ2-7,13
CASQAGLRTVNTEAFF,TGTGCCAGCCAGGCGGGTTTACGAACCGTGAACACTGAAGCTTTCTTT,TRBV2,many,-,TRBJ1-1,16
CASRSRPPAGYEQYF,TGTGCCAGCAGATCGAGGCCCCCGGCGGGCTACGAGCAGTACTTC,TRBV6-1,few,-,TRBJ2-7,15
CASSSGTGGFEAFF,TGTGCCAGCAGTTCAGGGACAGGGGGCTTTGAAGCTTTCTTT,TRBV12-3/TRBV12-4,-,TRBD1,TRBJ1-1,14
CASSTLGSPSYTF,TGTGCCAGTAGTACCCTAGGGAGCCCGAGCTACACCTTC,TRBV19,few,-,TRBJ1-2,13
CASRSGTKYGYTF,TGTGCCAGCAGATCCGGGACAAAGTATGGCTACACCTTC,TRBV12-3/TRBV12-4,-,-,TRBJ1-2,13
CASSQTSDTDTQYF,TGTGCCAGCAGCCAGACTAGCGACACAGATACGCAGTATTTT,TRBV7-3,many,TRBD2,TRBJ2-3,14
CASKSGTSWQYF,TGTGCCAGCAAATCCGGGACGTCCTGGCAGTACTTC,TRBV28,-,-,TRBJ2-7,12
CASSAQTGVDSNQPQHF,TGTGCCAGCAGTGCGCAGACAGGCGTAGATAGCAATCAGCCCCAGCATTTT,TRBV25-1,many,-,TRBJ1-5,17
CASSQYQETQYF,TGTGCCAGCAGCCAGTACCAAGAGACCCAGTACTTC,TRBV11-2,many,-,TRBJ2-5,12
CASSQTETRRDEQYF,TGCGCCAGCAGCCAAACGGAAACCCGCCGGGACGAGCAGTACTTC,TRBV7-9,-,-,TRBJ2-7,15
CASRGTADYEQYF,TGTGCCAGCAGAGGGACGGCCGACTACGAGCAGTACTTC,TRBV6-5,many,-,TRBJ2-7,13
CATSSLNTGELFF,TGTGCCACCTCATCTCTTAACACCGGGGAGCTGTTTTTT,TRBV28,-,-,TRBJ2-2,13
CSARRTRRTEAFF,TGCAGCGCTCGGCGGACTAGGAGAACTGAAGCTTTCTTT,TRBV29-1,few,-,TRBJ1-1,13
CASSERGRGLYNYGYTF,TGTGCCAGCAGTGAACGGGGCAGGGGGCTATATAACTATGGCTACACCTTC,TRBV2,many,TRBD1,TRBJ1-2,17